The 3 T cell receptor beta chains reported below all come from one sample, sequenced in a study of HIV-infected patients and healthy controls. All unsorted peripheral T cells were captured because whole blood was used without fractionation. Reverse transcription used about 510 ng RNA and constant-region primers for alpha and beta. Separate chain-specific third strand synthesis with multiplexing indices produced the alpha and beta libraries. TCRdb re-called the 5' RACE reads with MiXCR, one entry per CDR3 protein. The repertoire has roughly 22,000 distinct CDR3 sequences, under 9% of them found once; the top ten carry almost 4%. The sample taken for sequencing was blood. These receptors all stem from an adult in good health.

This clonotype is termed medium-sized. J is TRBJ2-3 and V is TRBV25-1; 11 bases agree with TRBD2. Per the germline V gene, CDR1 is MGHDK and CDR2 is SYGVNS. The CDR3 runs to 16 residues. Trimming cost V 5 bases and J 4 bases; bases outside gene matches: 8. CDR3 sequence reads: CASSSRGSGGADTQYF. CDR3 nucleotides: TGTGCCAGCAGTTCCCGTGGTAGCGGGGGGGCAGATACGCAGTATTTT.

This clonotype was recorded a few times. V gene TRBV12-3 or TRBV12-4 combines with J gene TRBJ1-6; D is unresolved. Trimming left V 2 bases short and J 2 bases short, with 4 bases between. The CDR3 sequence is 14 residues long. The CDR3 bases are TGTGCCAGCAGTTTACAGACCTATAATTCACCCCTCCACTTT. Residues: CASSLQTYNSPLHF.

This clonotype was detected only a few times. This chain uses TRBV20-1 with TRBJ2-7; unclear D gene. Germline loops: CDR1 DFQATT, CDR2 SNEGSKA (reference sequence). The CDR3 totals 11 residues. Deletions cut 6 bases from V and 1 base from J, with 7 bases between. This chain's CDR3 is CSAPESYEQYF. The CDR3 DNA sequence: TGCAGTGCCCCGGAGTCCTACGAGCAGTACTTC.